These 25 T cell receptor beta chains share one sample of origin, sequenced in a study of blood T cell repertoires in COVID-19. Assay: immunoSEQ multiplex PCR; the TCRdb copy retains only in-frame clones and omits some. The table includes hundreds of thousands of clones, 88% detected once. The sample comprised peripheral blood. The receptors were gathered from a woman in her forties or fifties with COVID-19, enrolled during active disease.

The chain has TRBV27 and TRBJ2-7; 7 nucleotides match TRBD2. Germline CDR1 reads MNHEY; CDR2 reads SMNVEV (reference sequence). CDR3 size: 15 residues. J lost 1 base, V lost 5 bases, and 8 bases had no gene match. This chain's CDR3 is CASSPSGDRSYEQYF. In nucleotides, the CDR3 is TGTGCCAGCAGTCCAAGCGGGGACCGATCCTACGAGCAGTACTTC.

J is TRBJ1-2 and V is TRBV6-1; perhaps TRBD1 as D (5 bases). Trimming shortened V by 0 bases and J by 7 bases, and 12 bases separated the two germline ends. Germline loops: CDR1 MNHNS, CDR2 SASEGT. The CDR3 has 14 residues. CDR3 nucleotide sequence: TGTGCCAGCAGTGAAGCGGGGCAGGGTGGTGGCTACACCTTC. This translates into CASSEAGQGGGYTF.

V usage is TRBV27 and J usage is TRBJ1-2; D uncertain. The germline CDR1 and CDR2 sequences are MNHEY and SMNVEV (reference sequence). V shed 0 bases and J shed 3 bases, with 8 bases lying between them. This CDR3 is 14 amino acids long. CDR3 residues: CASSLSGSYYGYTF. CDR3 DNA sequence: TGTGCCAGCAGTTTATCGGGCAGCTACTATGGCTACACCTTC.

The chain combines TRBV11-2 with TRBJ1-5; D is possibly TRBD1 (5 bases). This CDR3 spans 15 amino acids. Germline V gene lookup returns CDR1 SGHAT and CDR2 FQNNGV. V lost 2 bases, J lost 7 bases, and 15 bases lay in between. The CDR3 nucleotides are TGTGCCAGCAGCTTAAATTCGGGGAGGGGCCAGCCCCAGCATTTT. It encodes CASSLNSGRGQPQHF.

This clone was counted a single time. V gene TRBV2 combines with J gene TRBJ1-2, with TRBD1 as a possible D gene (5 bases). The CDR3 has 13 amino acids. V was cut by 8 bases and J by 0 bases, with 10 bases left in between. CDR1 is SNHLY and CDR2 is FYNNEI in the germline V gene. Here the CDR3 DNA reads TGTGCCAGCTACCGACAGCCTAACTATGGCTACACCTTC. Protein product: CASYRQPNYGYTF.

This clone turned up a few times. This sequence joins TRBV6-2 or TRBV6-3 and TRBJ1-1; D might be TRBD1 (5 bases). The CDR3 extends over 13 amino acids. Deletions cut 5 bases from V and 4 bases from J, with 11 bases between. Germline values: CDR1 MNHEY, CDR2 SVGEGT. CDR3: CASSHRGVTEAFF. The CDR3 bases are TGTGCCAGCAGTCATAGGGGTGTCACTGAAGCTTTCTTT.

The table lists this clone with a count of one. The chain carries TRBV21-1 and TRBJ1-2; the DNA was not used to check the table's D call, TRBD1. TRBV21-1 is assigned pseudogene status. The CDR3 totals 17 residues. The CDR3 DNA sequence: TGTGCCAGCAGCACCGACGGACGAGGCAGGGCGCCCTATGGCTACACCTTC. It encodes CASSTDGRGRAPYGYTF.

This clone was detected once. The chain recombines TRBV11-2 with TRBJ1-2; D unclear. Germline CDR1 SGHAT, CDR2 FQNNGV. The CDR3 sequence is 11 residues long. V was trimmed by 3 bases and J by 9 bases, leaving 8 bases between them. Here the CDR3 reads CASSFGIRYTF. CDR3 nucleotide sequence: TGTGCCAGCAGCTTCGGGATTCGCTACACCTTC.

The chain recombines TRBV5-1 with TRBJ2-7; TRBD2 is a possible D gene (6 bases). Deletions cut 2 bases from V and 4 bases from J, with 13 bases between. CDR3 length equals 14 residues. The germline CDR1 and CDR2 sequences are SGHRS and YFSETQ. CDR3 in amino acids: CASSLGGVGYEQYF. The DNA of the CDR3 is TGCGCCAGCAGCTTAGGAGGGGTAGGTTACGAGCAGTACTTC.

The V and J genes are TRBV19 and TRBJ1-5; a possible D gene is TRBD1 (6 bases). V lost 0 bases, J lost 4 bases, and 19 bases lay in between. From germline, CDR1 is LNHDA and CDR2 SQIVND (reference sequence). CDR3 length: 18 residues. The CDR3 nucleotides read TGTGCCAGTAGTATAGATCAAGGGGGGGGCTCAAGGAATCAGCCCCAGCATTTT. Translation: CASSIDQGGGSRNQPQHF.

The chain combines TRBV18 with TRBJ1-1; the D gene is possibly TRBD1 (5 bases). The V end was cut by 3 bases, the J end by 1 base, with 9 bases between. This CDR3 contains 14 residues. Germline lookup yields CDR1 KGHSH and CDR2 LQKENI. CDR3: CASSPTRENTEAFF. The CDR3 coding sequence is TGTGCCAGCTCACCGACCAGGGAGAACACTGAAGCTTTCTTT.

This chain links TRBV6-5 with TRBJ1-1; D gene uncertain. The CDR3 has 14 amino acids. In germline, CDR1 is MNHEY, CDR2 SVGAGI. The V gene lost 8 bases and the J gene lost 5 bases, with 18 bases spanning the gap. DNA of the CDR3: TGTGCCAGCGTGTTTTCAGAGGGTTGGACTGAAGCTTTCTTT. This codes for CASVFSEGWTEAFF.

This clone occurred once. J is TRBJ2-7 and V is TRBV5-1, with 15 bases fitting TRBD2. In germline, CDR1 is SGHRS, CDR2 YFSETQ. The CDR3 runs 19 residues. The V segment lost 2 bases and the J segment 2 bases; nucleotides outside the gene matches: 11. The CDR3, as DNA: TGCGCCAGCAGCTTTTCCCAGGGACTAGCGGGGGGCCGCCCCTACGAGCAGTACTTC. Its translation: CASSFSQGLAGGRPYEQYF.

The rearrangement uses TRBV5-5 and TRBJ2-5; TRBD1 agrees at 8 bases. CDR3 size: 14 residues. The V gene's germline CDR1 is SGHKS and CDR2 YYEKEE (reference sequence). The ends lost 4 bases at V and 5 bases at J; junction bases unmatched: 7. In nucleotides, the CDR3 is TGTGCCAGCAGCCTACTCACAGGGGGGGAGACCCAGTACTTC. Amino acids: CASSLLTGGETQYF.

CDR3: CASSLDVPTGTDTQYF. CDR3 coding DNA: TGCGCCAGCAGCTTGGATGTGCCTACAGGCACAGATACGCAGTATTTT. This chain connects TRBV5-1 to TRBJ2-3; D is undetermined. Germline CDR1 reads SGHRS; CDR2 reads YFSETQ. Trimming took off 0 bases at V and 1 base at J, with 12 bases between the two ends. The CDR3 totals 16 residues.

The genes are TRBV27 and TRBJ2-7, with D maybe TRBD2 (5 bases). Germline values: CDR1 MNHEY, CDR2 SMNVEV (reference sequence). V shed 6 bases and J shed 6 bases, with 15 bases lying between them. This CDR3 is 13 amino acids long. CDR3 amino acids: CASSRYILGEQYF. The CDR3 nucleotides are TGTGCCAGCAGCAGATACATACTAGGCGAGCAGTACTTC.

V and J are TRBV28 and TRBJ1-1; 7 nucleotides align to TRBD1. Germline loops: CDR1 MDHEN, CDR2 SYDVKM. The V and J ends lost 11 bases and 4 bases, in that order; junction bases with no gene match: 13. The CDR3 runs 14 residues. The CDR3 sequence: CASLMTGMSTEAFF. In DNA form, the CDR3 reads TGTGCCTCCTTAATGACAGGGATGAGCACTGAAGCTTTCTTT. The full variable domain, completed using reference TRBV28 and TRBJ1-1, is DVKVTQSSRYLVKRTGEKVFLECVQDMDHENMFWYRQDPGLGLRLIYFSYDVKMKEKGDIPEGYSVSREKKERFSLILESASTNQTSMYLCASLMTGMSTEAFFGQGTRLTVV.

V usage is TRBV7-3 and J usage is TRBJ2-1, with D perhaps TRBD2 (6 bases). This CDR3 region has 14 residues. Looked up from germline, CDR1 is SGHTA and CDR2 is FQGTGA. With 5 bases removed from V and 1 base from J, the gap between germline ends came to 9 bases. Here the CDR3 DNA reads TGTGCCAGCAGCCCCCGGGGGTCCTACAATGAGCAGTTCTTC. Its protein is CASSPRGSYNEQFF.

The V call is TRBV27, the J call TRBJ2-2; 9 bases fit TRBD1. The V segment lost 5 bases and the J segment 7 bases; nucleotides outside the gene matches: 8. The CDR3 has 15 residues. The germline CDR1 and CDR2 sequences are MNHEY and SMNVEV (reference sequence). CDR3 sequence: CASSELGQGYGELFF. The CDR3 nucleotides read TGTGCCAGCAGTGAACTGGGACAGGGCTACGGGGAGCTGTTTTTT.

This sequence joins TRBV2 and TRBJ1-2, with D tentatively TRBD1 (5 bases). Germline values: CDR1 SNHLY, CDR2 FYNNEI. Trimming shortened V by 8 bases and J by 5 bases, and 15 bases separated the two germline ends. The length of the CDR3 is 13 residues. CDR3 in amino acids: CASHDSFYYGYTF. CDR3 sequence (DNA): TGTGCCAGCCATGACAGTTTCTATTATGGCTACACCTTC.

The chain is built from TRBV28 and TRBJ1-2, with D unresolved. V lost 2 bases, J lost 5 bases, and 6 bases lay in between. Germline assignment: CDR1 MDHEN and CDR2 SYDVKM. CDR3 length: 12 amino acids. The CDR3, as DNA: TGTGCCAGCAGTTTAACTCCTTATGGCTACACCTTC. This codes for CASSLTPYGYTF.

The V gene is TRBV6-5, the J gene TRBJ1-1; D gene ambiguous. Germline V gene lookup returns CDR1 MNHEY and CDR2 SVGAGI. Trimming removed 0 bases from V and 1 base from J, with 9 bases in between. CDR3 size: 15 residues. The CDR3, as DNA: TGTGCCAGCAGTTACTCGACACCTAAGAACACTGAAGCTTTCTTT. It yields the protein CASSYSTPKNTEAFF.

CDR3 region: CASSLGPGQGETQYF. CDR3 bases: TGCGCCAGCAGCTTGGGCCCGGGACAGGGAGAGACCCAGTACTTC. The chain uses TRBV5-1 and TRBJ2-5; 9 positions agree with TRBD1. The germline gives CDR1 SGHRS, CDR2 YFSETQ. The V and J ends lost 0 bases and 4 bases, in that order; junction bases with no gene match: 4. This CDR3 is 15 amino acids long.

J is TRBJ1-4 and V is TRBV4-2; 9 positions match TRBD1. Losses at the gene ends were 4 bases for V and 8 bases for J; bases not matched to a gene: 5. Germline lookup yields CDR1 LGHNA and CDR2 YNFKEQ. The CDR3 runs 14 residues. CDR3 region: CASSPTGGEEKLFF. In DNA form, the CDR3 reads TGTGCCAGCAGCCCGACAGGGGGAGAGGAAAAACTGTTTTTT.

The genes are TRBV6-6 and TRBJ1-1; D remains ambiguous. V was trimmed by 0 bases and J by 7 bases, leaving 9 bases between them. Germline lookup yields CDR1 MNHNY and CDR2 SVGAGI (reference sequence). This CDR3 has 13 amino acids. The CDR3 protein is CASSYSDGLEAFF. DNA of the CDR3: TGTGCCAGCAGTTACTCGGACGGACTTGAAGCTTTCTTT.